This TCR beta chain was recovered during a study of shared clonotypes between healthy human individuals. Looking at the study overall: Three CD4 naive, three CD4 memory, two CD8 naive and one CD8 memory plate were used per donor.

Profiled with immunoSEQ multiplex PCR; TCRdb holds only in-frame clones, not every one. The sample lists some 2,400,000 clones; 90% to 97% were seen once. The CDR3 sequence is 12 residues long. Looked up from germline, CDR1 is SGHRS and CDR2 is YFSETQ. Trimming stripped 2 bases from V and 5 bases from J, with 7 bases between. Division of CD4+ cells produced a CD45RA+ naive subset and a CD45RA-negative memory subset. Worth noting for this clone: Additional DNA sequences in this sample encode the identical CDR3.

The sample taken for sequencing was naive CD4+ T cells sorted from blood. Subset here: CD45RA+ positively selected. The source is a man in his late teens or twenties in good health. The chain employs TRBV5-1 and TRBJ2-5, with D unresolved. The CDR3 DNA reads TGCGCCAGCAGCTTACCTATGGAGACCCAGTACTTC. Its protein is CASSLPMETQYF.